Detailed here is one TCR beta chain. The antigen remains unidentified. V was clipped by 7 bases and J by 2 bases, with 12 bases between them. The CDR3 contains 13 residues. Germline V lookup: CDR1 MNHNS, CDR2 SASEGT. About 100 mL of blood, on average, came from one heparinised draw per donor. Populations isolated by sorting all had purity greater than 95%. The entry originates in a study of beta chain features in type 1 diabetes. Study findings and constraints: TCRB CDR3 length was moderately but significantly reduced in all four CD4+ subsets of Type 1 diabetes patients.

What was sequenced were expressed TCRB transcripts, since all of the isolated RNA had been reverse transcribed. Clones were read by immunoSEQ multiplex PCR, and TCRdb kept only the in-frame ones, dropping some. The sample holds some 160,000 clones; about 9.8% are singletons and the top ten take over 2%. The chain has TRBV6-1 and TRBJ2-7; no definite D call. This clonotype was obtained from a woman younger than 30 in good health. Material: central memory CD4+ T cells from blood. The CDR3: CASTSPVTYEQYF. CDR3 DNA: TGTGCCAGCACCTCCCCGGTCACCTACGAGCAGTACTTC.